Following are 27 T cell receptor beta chains from one sample sequenced in a study of glioma-infiltrating T cells. Using RNA template, CDR3s of TCR alpha and beta were amplified with iRepertoire arm-PCR. TCRdb re-analysed the multiplex PCR reads in MiXCR, keeping a single row per CDR3 protein. The table has some 110,000 distinct CDR3 sequences, approximately 25% seen once. The specimen was glioma tissue, nonneoplastic brain tissue, or PBMCs (not recorded which). The receptors come from a human donor with low-grade glioma or glioblastoma, undergoing nonglioma brain surgery, or in good health (not recorded which).

This clonotype was seen repeatedly, ten times or more. This chain joins TRBV24-1 and TRBJ2-1, with 9 bases aligning to TRBD2. The germline V gene has CDR1 KGHDR and CDR2 SFDVKD. This CDR3 has 14 amino acids. Trimming at V came to 9 bases and at J to 4 bases, leaving 6 bases not matched to a gene. The CDR3 nucleotides are TGTGCCACCCAAGCGGCGGGAGGGTACAATGAGCAGTTCTTC. Translation: CATQAAGGYNEQFF.

In this sample, this clonotype turned up a few times. The chain recombines TRBV19 with TRBJ2-1; D perhaps matches TRBD2 (5 bases). With 3 bases removed from V and 5 bases from J, the gap between germline ends came to 8 bases. The CDR3 consists of 13 residues. Germline V gene lookup returns CDR1 LNHDA and CDR2 SQIVND (reference sequence). The DNA for the CDR3 is TGTGCCAGTAGTATTGGGAGCCACAATGAGCAGTTCTTC. Protein product: CASSIGSHNEQFF.

This clonotype appeared a few times. With a much larger clone just one base away, this may be a read error. This chain connects TRBV27 to TRBJ2-7, with 7 bases that match TRBD2. Unmatched junction bases numbered 10, after V lost 8 bases and J lost 6 bases. Germline V lookup: CDR1 MNHEY, CDR2 SMNVEV (reference sequence). CDR3 length equals 13 residues. The CDR3 nucleotides read TGTGCCAGCTCCGATGACCAGCGGGGCGAGCAGTACTTC. Encoded protein: CASSDDQRGEQYF.

Of note for this clonotype: A clone one base away is much larger, so this may be a read error. The chain links TRBV18 to TRBJ1-5; D unclear. Germline V gene sequence: CDR1 KGHSH, CDR2 LQKENI. The CDR3 is 13 amino acids. The CDR3 region is CASSPESNEPQHF. Here the CDR3 DNA reads TGTGCCAGCTCACCTGAGAGCAATGAGCCCCAGCATTTT.

Details on this clonotype: A much bigger clone sits one base away, suggesting this may be a read error. J is TRBJ2-3 and V is TRBV12-3 or TRBV12-4; D gene ambiguous. The CDR3 consists of 14 residues. The CDR3 sequence: CAGSLMTRTDTQYF. The CDR3 coding sequence is TGTGCCGGCAGTTTAATGACCCGCACAGATACGCAGTATTTT.

This clonotype was seen repeatedly, ten times or more. The chain links TRBV3-1 to TRBJ2-7; the match to TRBD2 covers 13 bases. The CDR3 is 16 amino acids. Germline lookup yields CDR1 LGHDT and CDR2 YNNKEL (reference sequence). After removal of 1 base from V and 4 bases from J, the junction contained 4 bases not matched to a gene. CDR3 nucleotide sequence: TGTGCCAGCAGCCAAGGACTAGCGGGAGGAGGATACGAGCAGTACTTC. It is translated as CASSQGLAGGGYEQYF.

This clonotype was detected ten times or more. This chain joins TRBV19 and TRBJ1-5, with 9 positions matching TRBD1. The CDR3 is 15 residues long. The V gene end was trimmed by 7 bases and the J gene end by 1 base; junction bases not matched to a gene: 5. Germline loops: CDR1 LNHDA, CDR2 SQIVND (reference sequence). DNA of the CDR3: TGTGCCAGTATCGGGACAGGGATGAGCAATCAGCCCCAGCATTTT. It codes for CASIGTGMSNQPQHF.

Turning to this clonotype: An end of the junction does not agree with germline; a read error may underlie this. The V gene is TRBV29-1, the J gene TRBJ2-6, with a tentative D call TRBD1 (5 bases). CDR1 SQVTM and CDR2 ANQGSEA come from the germline V gene. The length of the CDR3 is 17 residues. The CDR3 is CSVSAYDSYSWANVLTF. CDR3 nucleotide sequence: TGCAGCGTTAGCGCCTATGACAGTTACTCTTGGGCCAACGTCCTGACTTTC.

In this sample, this clonotype turned up many times. The CDR3 here is CSAAGQGFVSIQYF. CDR3 sequence (DNA): TGCAGTGCAGCGGGACAGGGGTTTGTCAGCATTCAGTACTTC. V is TRBV20-1 and J is TRBJ2-4; 10 nucleotides agree with TRBD1. With V trimmed by 6 bases and J by 9 bases, 11 bases remained unmatched. CDR1 is DFQATT and CDR2 is SNEGSKA in the germline V gene (reference sequence). The CDR3 loop spans 14 amino acids.

For this clonotype: One base away lies a much larger clone, so this may be a sequencing read error. This chain uses TRBV12-3 or TRBV12-4 with TRBJ1-5; maybe TRBD1 (5 bases). The CDR3 runs to 15 residues. CDR3 region: CASRLQADSNQHQHF. The CDR3 DNA sequence: TGTGCCAGCAGATTACAGGCGGATAGCAATCAGCACCAGCATTTT.

This clonotype was recorded at least ten times. This rearrangement joins TRBV4-1 to TRBJ2-3; D gene ambiguous. This CDR3 comprises 15 residues. Germline V gene lookup returns CDR1 MGHRA and CDR2 YSYEKL. V lost 0 bases to trimming and J lost 5 bases, with 12 bases between them. CDR3 nucleotide sequence: TGCGCCAGCAGCCAAGACCATTCGGGCGGAGATACGCAGTATTTT. Amino acid sequence: CASSQDHSGGDTQYF.

This clonotype showed up just once. J is TRBJ2-7 and V is TRBV14; TRBD2 aligns across 12 bases. The CDR3 sequence is 15 residues long. V trimming: 7 bases; J trimming: 2 bases; junction bases outside the gene matches: 6. The germline CDR1 and CDR2 sequences are SGHDN and FVKESK. The CDR3 region has the DNA TGTGCCAGCAAGGCGACTAGCGGGAGACCCTACGAGCAGTACTTC. This translates into CASKATSGRPYEQYF.

This clonotype was seen a handful of times. The chain is built from TRBV4-1 and TRBJ2-1, with TRBD1 matching over 7 bases. With 1 base clipped from V and 2 bases from J, the junction kept 8 bases outside the gene matches. CDR3 length equals 17 residues. Germline V gene data show CDR1 as MGHRA and CDR2 as YSYEKL. Here the CDR3 DNA reads TGCGCCAGCAGCCAAGGACCACAGGGGACCACCTACAATGAGCAGTTCTTC. This gives the protein CASSQGPQGTTYNEQFF.

V usage is TRBV28 and J usage is TRBJ2-3; TRBD2 matches at 8 bases. There are 16 residues in the CDR3. V shed 6 bases and J 5 bases; nucleotides not matched to a gene: 13. Germline-derived CDR1 and CDR2 are MDHEN and SYDVKM. CDR3 coding DNA: TGTGCCAGCAGGTTGACTAGCGAGATTACCAAAGATACGCAGTATTTT. This encodes CASRLTSEITKDTQYF.

The sample holds many counts of this clonotype. The chain combines TRBV27 with TRBJ2-1, with 11 nucleotides matching TRBD2. Germline loops: CDR1 MNHEY, CDR2 SMNVEV (reference sequence). This CDR3 is built from 20 residues. The J segment lost 0 bases and the V segment lost 2 bases, leaving 12 bases of the junction unmatched. The CDR3 DNA sequence: TGTGCCAGCAGTTTACCCCCGCGGACTAGCGGGCTGAGCTCCTACAATGAGCAGTTCTTC. This codes for CASSLPPRTSGLSSYNEQFF.

This clonotype was picked up many times. This chain uses TRBV20-1 with TRBJ2-3, with D perhaps given as TRBD1 or TRBD2 (7 bases each). Trimming removed 3 bases from V and 7 bases from J, with 20 bases in between. The CDR3 spans 15 residues. Per germline, CDR1 DFQATT and CDR2 SNEGSKA (reference sequence). This CDR3 reads CSARRGLAVPYTQYF. The CDR3, as DNA: TGCAGTGCTAGGAGGGGGCTAGCGGTTCCGTATACGCAGTATTTT.

This clonotype was seen ten or more times. The V and J genes are TRBV12-3 or TRBV12-4 and TRBJ1-2, with a possible D match to TRBD1 (5 bases). There are 14 residues in the CDR3. Trimming took off 6 bases at V and 4 bases at J, with 15 bases between the two ends. CDR3 loop: CASSPPGTPYGYTF. In DNA, the CDR3 is TGTGCCAGCAGCCCGCCCGGGACCCCCTATGGCTACACCTTC.

The V gene is TRBV30, the J gene TRBJ1-4, with 9 bases lining up with TRBD1. Germline CDR1 reads GTSNPN; CDR2 reads SVGIG (reference sequence). With 2 bases clipped from V and 5 bases from J, the junction kept 3 bases outside the gene matches. This CDR3 has 14 residues. DNA for the CDR3: TGTGCCTGGAGTCCCGGGACAGGGAATGAAAAACTGTTTTTT. Amino acid sequence: CAWSPGTGNEKLFF.

The table lists this clonotype with many counts. The chain couples TRBV6-1 to TRBJ1-1; D remains unclear. V lost 5 bases to trimming and J lost 2 bases, with 15 bases between them. Germline CDR1 reads MNHNS; CDR2 reads SASEGT. The length of the CDR3 is 15 residues. The CDR3 DNA sequence: TGTGCCAGCAGTCAAACCCCACAGTTCAACACTGAAGCTTTCTTT. Translation: CASSQTPQFNTEAFF.

With respect to this clonotype: This clone may be a read error of a much larger clone one base away. The chain uses TRBV19 and TRBJ2-1; the D gene could be TRBD1 or TRBD2 (5 bases each). Germline assignment: CDR1 LNHDA and CDR2 SQIVND (reference sequence). There are 16 residues in the CDR3. CDR3 sequence (DNA): TGTGCCAGTAGTATAGGTACGGGGCCTCCCTACAATGAGCAGCTCTTC. Residues: CASSIGTGPPYNEQLF.

This clonotype was found many times. This chain's CDR3 is CASSIQGAEQPQHF. The CDR3 nucleotides are TGTGCCAGTAGTATACAGGGGGCGGAACAGCCCCAGCATTTT. V usage is TRBV19 and J usage is TRBJ1-5; TRBD1 matches 8 bases. CDR1 and CDR2 from the germline V gene are LNHDA and SQIVND (reference sequence). The CDR3 loop spans 14 amino acids. Trimming cost V 2 bases and J 7 bases; bases outside gene matches: 4.

As to this clonotype: One end of the junction fails to match germline, which may point to a read error. The chain combines TRBV15 with TRBJ1-1, with D possibly being TRBD1 (6 bases). This CDR3 is 14 amino acids long. Germline loops: CDR1 LNHNV, CDR2 YYDKDF (reference sequence). In DNA form, the CDR3 reads TGTGCCAGCAGCAGGGGACCTGAGAACACTGAAGCTTTCTTT. Translation: CASSRGPENTEAFF. Together with reference TRBV15 and TRBJ1-1, the CDR3 gives the full variable domain: DAMVIQNPRYQVTQFGKPVTLSCSQTLNHNVMYWYQQKSSQAPKLLFHYYDKDFNNEADTPDNFQSRRPNTSFCFLDIRSPGLGDTAMYLCASSRGPENTEAFFGQGTRLTVV.

This clonotype was observed a few times. The CDR3 DNA reads TGCAGCGTTGCTTCAGGAAACACCATATATTTT. The encoded protein is CSVASGNTIYF. The chain recombines TRBV29-1 with TRBJ1-3; D call uncertain. Germline V gene sequence: CDR1 SQVTM, CDR2 ANQGSEA. With 4 bases removed from V and 4 bases from J, the gap between germline ends came to 5 bases. This CDR3 comprises 11 residues.

The table lists this clonotype with many counts. This chain joins TRBV20-1 and TRBJ2-7, with 7 nucleotides matching TRBD2. V was pared by 0 bases and J by 2 bases, with 7 bases of the junction left unmatched. Germline lookup yields CDR1 DFQATT and CDR2 SNEGSKA (reference sequence). The CDR3 is 15 residues long. CDR3 DNA sequence: TGCAGTGCTAGAGACCCGGGGGGAGTGACCTACGAGCAGTACTTC. This gives the protein CSARDPGGVTYEQYF.

The sample holds many counts of this clonotype. The chain carries TRBV7-9 and TRBJ1-2; unclear D gene. Trimming pared 1 base from V and 4 bases from J, leaving 10 bases between. Germline CDR1 and CDR2: SEHNR and FQNEAQ (reference sequence). The CDR3 contains 14 residues. CDR3 sequence reads: CASSLGSSSYGYTF. The CDR3 coding sequence is TGTGCCAGCAGCTTAGGATCGTCTTCCTATGGCTACACCTTC.

This clonotype showed up many times. The chain uses TRBV27 and TRBJ1-2, with TRBD1 matching over 8 bases. CDR3 length equals 15 residues. V lost 8 bases and J lost 1; bases outside the gene matches: 9. Germline V gene lookup returns CDR1 MNHEY and CDR2 SMNVEV (reference sequence). As DNA, the CDR3 is TGTGCCAGCCGTAAACCGGGACAGGTTAACTATGGCTACACCTTC. Translating it yields CASRKPGQVNYGYTF.

This sequence joins TRBV25-1 and TRBJ2-7; 7 nucleotides align to TRBD1. The junction had 8 bases not matched to a gene; V was cut back by 6 bases and J by 3 bases. Per the germline V gene, CDR1 is MGHDK and CDR2 is SYGVNS. This CDR3 region has 14 residues. DNA for the CDR3: TGTGCCAGCAGGGGACCCGGGACAGACTACGAGCAGTACTTC. This translates into CASRGPGTDYEQYF.